Below, one TCR beta chain is given with its context. Antigen: not known. A much more abundant neighbour one base away suggests this may be a read error. With a constant-region primer, TCR beta cDNA was made from 450 to 550 ng of total RNA. Library construction for TCR beta comprised three nested multiplex PCR rounds performed with slightly modified ARM-PCR. A single record per CDR3 protein comes from TCRdb applying MiXCR to the multiplex PCR reads. The sample holds some 200,000 distinct CDR3 sequences, less than 65% seen once. The record originates from a study of tumor-infiltrating lymphocytes in primary liver carcinoma. About the study: These patients were men and women whose ages were 30 to 69 years. Study-wide results and caveats: Tumor region pairs shared more overlap than did tumor-adjacent and tumor-blood pairs. Blood fell significantly below tumors in its top-250-clone fraction (p = 0.039).

Germline DNA was extracted alongside blood RNA, which was obtained from unsorted whole blood. Investigators obtained four milliliters of peripheral blood ahead of surgery. The sequencing input was peripheral blood. The source of this sequence is an older woman with primary liver carcinoma and hepatitis B virus infection.

The CDR3 spells CASSEAGGRNLFF. Written as DNA, the CDR3 is TGTGCCAGCAGTGAGGCAGGGGGTCGGAATCTGTTTTTT. This chain links TRBV6-1 with TRBJ1-4; TRBD1 agrees at 7 bases. This CDR3 spans 13 amino acids. Germline loops: CDR1 MNHNS, CDR2 SASEGT. Trimming cost V 3 bases and J 14 bases; bases outside gene matches: 9.